This TCR beta chain was sequenced in a study of T cell responses to AZD1222 COVID-19 vaccine. The assay was immunoSEQ multiplex PCR, and TCRdb's table has in-frame clones only and misses some. The sample lists about 96,000 clones; roughly 90% were seen once. V lost 4 bases and J lost 1, with 16 bases in between. This CDR3 comprises 16 residues. Germline V gives CDR1 LGHNA, CDR2 YSLEER. The V and J genes are TRBV4-3 and TRBJ1-1; tentatively, D is TRBD1 (5 bases). Specimen: peripheral blood, collected on day 0 of AZD1222 vaccination. The clonotype comes from an adult in good health. CDR3 coding DNA: TGCGCCAGCAGCCCCCCCCGAGGGGCGGGGAACACTGAAGCTTTCTTT. Translated, it gives CASSPPRGAGNTEAFF.